One and the same sample provided the 10 T cell receptor beta chains below, sequenced in a study of blood T cell repertoires in COVID-19. TCRdb keeps only in-frame clones here, not all; method: immunoSEQ multiplex PCR. The profile covers 150,000 to 200,000 clones, with 90% appearing a single time and roughly a sixth taken by the ten largest. The sample was peripheral blood. These receptors came from a man aged 60 to 69 with active or convalescent COVID-19.

The chain has TRBV28 and TRBJ1-3; D possibly corresponds to TRBD1 (6 bases). V shed 2 bases and J shed 2 bases, with 10 bases lying between them. Germline loops: CDR1 MDHEN, CDR2 SYDVKM. The CDR3 sequence is 15 residues long. CDR3 sequence (DNA): TGTGCCAGCAGTTTACCGAGACAGGCTGGAAACACCATATATTTT. Amino acids: CASSLPRQAGNTIYF. The complete variable domain, with remaining parts taken from reference TRBV28 and TRBJ1-3, reads DVKVTQSSRYLVKRTGEKVFLECVQDMDHENMFWYRQDPGLGLRLIYFSYDVKMKEKGDIPEGYSVSREKKERFSLILESASTNQTSMYLCASSLPRQAGNTIYFGEGSWLTVV.

The chain joins TRBV21-1 to TRBJ1-2; the tabulated D call, TRBD1, remains unverified against the DNA. TRBV21-1 is flagged as a pseudogene. The CDR3 runs to 17 residues. In DNA, the CDR3 is TGTGCCAGCAGCAAAGGTCGGGTGACAGGGGACTTCTATGGCTACACCTTC. This codes for CASSKGRVTGDFYGYTF.

This rearrangement joins TRBV27 to TRBJ2-7; TRBD2 aligns across 7 bases. The CDR3 length is 16 residues. After removal of 9 bases from V and 0 bases from J, the junction contained 14 bases not matched to a gene. The germline V gene encodes CDR1 MNHEY and CDR2 SMNVEV (reference sequence). CDR3 nucleotide sequence: TGTGCCAGTCGAGGACCCGGGGGGACGGCCTCCTACGAGCAGTACTTC. Its protein product is CASRGPGGTASYEQYF.

Here the CDR3 reads CASSLGGQGVQSQPQHF. The CDR3 nucleotides read TGTGCCAGCAGCTTGGGAGGACAGGGGGTTCAAAGTCAGCCCCAGCATTTT. The chain carries TRBV5-4 and TRBJ1-5, with TRBD1 matching 10 bases. Trimming took 0 bases from V and 6 from J; bases not matched to a gene: 9. The germline V gene has CDR1 SGHNT and CDR2 YYREEE (reference sequence). The CDR3 totals 17 residues.

This clone was observed a handful of times. The CDR3 DNA sequence: TGTGCCAGCAGCCATGGGACTAGCGGGTATCAAGAGACCCAGTACTTC. This translates into CASSHGTSGYQETQYF. The chain combines TRBV3-1 (or the pseudogene TRBV3-2) with TRBJ2-5; 12 nucleotides agree with TRBD2. The CDR3 has 16 amino acids. Trimming at V came to 3 bases and at J to 2 bases, leaving 4 bases not matched to a gene. Germline V CDR1 and CDR2: LGHDT, YNNKEL (reference sequence).

J is TRBJ1-1 and V is TRBV5-8; D is perhaps TRBD1 (5 bases). This CDR3 comprises 14 residues. V dropped 2 bases and J dropped 4 bases, with 12 bases sitting between them. CDR1 is SGHTS, CDR2 YDEGEE, per germline. CDR3 DNA: TGTGCCAGCAGCTTTTACGGGGGAGGCACTGAAGCTTTCTTT. Translating it yields CASSFYGGGTEAFF.

The chain combines TRBV9 with TRBJ2-7; the match to TRBD2 covers 7 bases. Germline lookup yields CDR1 SGDLS and CDR2 YYNGEE. The CDR3 runs 16 residues. J was trimmed by 4 bases and V by 0 bases; bases with no gene match: 10. This CDR3 is CASSVAGGGPGYEQYF. The CDR3, as DNA: TGTGCCAGCAGCGTAGCTGGGGGAGGGCCGGGGTACGAGCAGTACTTC.

The chain recombines TRBV11-2 with TRBJ1-1; the D is unclear. Per germline, CDR1 SGHAT and CDR2 FQNNGV. The CDR3 runs to 14 residues. V was clipped by 5 bases and J by 4 bases, with 14 bases between them. This CDR3 reads CASSVAGIGTEAFF. CDR3 in DNA: TGTGCCAGCAGCGTCGCGGGTATAGGCACTGAAGCTTTCTTT.

The genes are TRBV7-2 and TRBJ2-1; D is perhaps TRBD2 (6 bases). This CDR3 is built from 15 residues. Germline assignment: CDR1 SGHTA and CDR2 FQGNSA. Trimming removed 8 bases at V and 4 bases at J, with 18 bases between. The CDR3 spells CASGETGEGYNEQFF. The CDR3 nucleotides are TGTGCCAGCGGAGAAACGGGAGAAGGGTACAATGAGCAGTTCTTC.

This chain links TRBV18 with TRBJ2-7, with 8 positions matching TRBD1. The junction had 9 bases not matched to a gene; V was cut back by 0 bases and J by 2 bases. CDR3 length: 17 amino acids. The germline V gene has CDR1 KGHSH and CDR2 LQKENI. CDR3 coding DNA: TGTGCCAGCTCACCACCGTTTGGACAGGGTGCCACCTACGAGCAGTACTTC. Translating gives CASSPPFGQGATYEQYF.